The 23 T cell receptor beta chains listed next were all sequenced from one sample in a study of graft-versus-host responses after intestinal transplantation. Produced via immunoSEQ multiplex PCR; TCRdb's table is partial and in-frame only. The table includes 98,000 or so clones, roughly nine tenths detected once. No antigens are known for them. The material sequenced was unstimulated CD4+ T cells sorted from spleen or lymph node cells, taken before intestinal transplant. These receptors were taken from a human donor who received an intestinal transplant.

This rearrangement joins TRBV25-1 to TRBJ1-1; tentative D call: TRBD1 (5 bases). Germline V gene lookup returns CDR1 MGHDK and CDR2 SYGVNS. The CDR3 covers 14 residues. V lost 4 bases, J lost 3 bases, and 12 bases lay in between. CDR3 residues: CASSGRDVYTEAFF. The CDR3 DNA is TGTGCCAGCAGTGGCAGGGATGTGTACACTGAAGCTTTCTTT. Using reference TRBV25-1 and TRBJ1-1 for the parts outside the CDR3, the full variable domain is EADIYQTPRYLVIGTGKKITLECSQTMGHDKMYWYQQDPGMELHLIHYSYGVNSTEKGDLSSESTVSRIRTEHFPLTLESARPSHTSQYLCASSGRDVYTEAFFGQGTRLTVV.

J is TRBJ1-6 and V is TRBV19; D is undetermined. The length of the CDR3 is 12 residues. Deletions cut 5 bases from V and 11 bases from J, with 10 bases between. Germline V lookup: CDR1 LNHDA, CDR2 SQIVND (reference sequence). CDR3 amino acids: CASSPLGAPLHF. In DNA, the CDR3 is TGTGCCAGTAGTCCGCTCGGGGCACCCCTCCACTTT.

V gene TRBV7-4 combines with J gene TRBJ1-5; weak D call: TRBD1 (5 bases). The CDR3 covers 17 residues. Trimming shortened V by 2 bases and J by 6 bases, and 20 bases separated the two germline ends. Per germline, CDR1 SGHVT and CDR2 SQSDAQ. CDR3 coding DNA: TGTGCCAGCAGCTTACCCCCAAACTGGGGGGACTGTCAGCCCCAGCATTTT. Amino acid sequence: CASSLPPNWGDCQPQHF.

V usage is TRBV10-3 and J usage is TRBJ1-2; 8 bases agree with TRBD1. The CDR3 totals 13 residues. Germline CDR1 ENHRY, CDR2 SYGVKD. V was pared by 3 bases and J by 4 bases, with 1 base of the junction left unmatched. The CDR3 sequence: CAISDDRGYGYTF. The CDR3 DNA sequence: TGTGCCATCAGTGACGACAGGGGCTATGGCTACACCTTC.

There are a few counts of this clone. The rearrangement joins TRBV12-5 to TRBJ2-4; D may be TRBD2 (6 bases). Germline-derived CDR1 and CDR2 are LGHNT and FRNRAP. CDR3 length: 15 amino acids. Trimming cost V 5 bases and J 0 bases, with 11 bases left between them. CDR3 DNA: TGTGCTAGTGGTCCGAGGGAGGTAGCCAAAAACATTCAGTACTTC. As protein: CASGPREVAKNIQYF.

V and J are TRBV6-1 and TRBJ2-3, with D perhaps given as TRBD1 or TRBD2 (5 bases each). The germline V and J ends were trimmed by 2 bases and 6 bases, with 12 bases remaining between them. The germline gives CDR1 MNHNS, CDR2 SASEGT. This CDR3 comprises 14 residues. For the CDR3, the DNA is TGTGCCAGCAGTGAACGTGGGGGAATTGATACGCAGTATTTT. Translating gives CASSERGGIDTQYF.

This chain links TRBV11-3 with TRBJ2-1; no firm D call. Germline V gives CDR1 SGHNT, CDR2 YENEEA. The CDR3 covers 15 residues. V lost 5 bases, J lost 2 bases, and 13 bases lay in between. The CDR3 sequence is CASSRAMSAYNEQFF. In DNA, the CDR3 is TGTGCCAGCAGCCGTGCTATGTCAGCCTACAATGAGCAGTTCTTC.

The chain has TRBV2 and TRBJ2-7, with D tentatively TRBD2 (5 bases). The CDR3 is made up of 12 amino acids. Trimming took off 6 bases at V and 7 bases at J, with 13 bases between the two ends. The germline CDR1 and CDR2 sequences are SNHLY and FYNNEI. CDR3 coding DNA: TGTGCCAGCAGACTGGAAACGGGAGAGCAGTACTTC. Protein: CASRLETGEQYF.

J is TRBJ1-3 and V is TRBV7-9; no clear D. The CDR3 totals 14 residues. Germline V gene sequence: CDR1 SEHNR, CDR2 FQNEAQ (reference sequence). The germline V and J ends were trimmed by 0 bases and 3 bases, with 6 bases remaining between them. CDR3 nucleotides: TGTGCCAGCAGCTTAGCCGGGGATGGAAACACCATATATTTT. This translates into CASSLAGDGNTIYF.

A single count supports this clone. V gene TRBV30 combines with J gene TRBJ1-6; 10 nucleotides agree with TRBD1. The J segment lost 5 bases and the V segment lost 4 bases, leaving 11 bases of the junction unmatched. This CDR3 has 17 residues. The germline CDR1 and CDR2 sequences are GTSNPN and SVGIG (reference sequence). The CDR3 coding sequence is TGTGCCTGGAACCCGAGGGACAGGGGCCTCCATAATTCACCCCTCCACTTT. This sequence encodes CAWNPRDRGLHNSPLHF.

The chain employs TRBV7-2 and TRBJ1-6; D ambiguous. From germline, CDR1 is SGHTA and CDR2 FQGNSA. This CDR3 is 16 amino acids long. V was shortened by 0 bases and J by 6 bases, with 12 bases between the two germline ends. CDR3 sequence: CASSLARVLVNSPLHF. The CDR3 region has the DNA TGTGCCAGCAGCTTAGCTAGGGTCCTCGTTAATTCACCCCTCCACTTT.

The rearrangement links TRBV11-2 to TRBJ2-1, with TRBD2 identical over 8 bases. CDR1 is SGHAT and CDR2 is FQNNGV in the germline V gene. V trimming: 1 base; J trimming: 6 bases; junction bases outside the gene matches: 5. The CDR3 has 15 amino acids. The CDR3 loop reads CASSLGPGGGNEQFF. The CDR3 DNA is TGTGCCAGCAGCTTAGGACCGGGAGGGGGCAATGAGCAGTTCTTC. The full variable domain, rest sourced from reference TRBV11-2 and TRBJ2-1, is EAGVAQSPRYKIIEKRQSVAFWCNPISGHATLYWYQQILGQGPKLLIQFQNNGVVDDSQLPKDRFSAERLKGVDSTLKIQPAKLEDSAVYLCASSLGPGGGNEQFFGPGTRLTVL.

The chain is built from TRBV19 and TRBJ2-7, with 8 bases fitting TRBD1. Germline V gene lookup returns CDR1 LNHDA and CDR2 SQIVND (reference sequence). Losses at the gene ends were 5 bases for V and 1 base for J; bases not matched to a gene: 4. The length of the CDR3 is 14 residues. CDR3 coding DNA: TGTGCCAGTAGTCTACGGACAGGGTCCTACGAGCAGTACTTC. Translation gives CASSLRTGSYEQYF.

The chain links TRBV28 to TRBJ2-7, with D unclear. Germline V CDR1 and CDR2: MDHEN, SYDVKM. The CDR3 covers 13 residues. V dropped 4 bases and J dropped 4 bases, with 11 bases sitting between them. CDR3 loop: CASSSTPDYEQYF. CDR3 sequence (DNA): TGTGCCAGCAGTTCCACCCCCGATTACGAGCAGTACTTC.

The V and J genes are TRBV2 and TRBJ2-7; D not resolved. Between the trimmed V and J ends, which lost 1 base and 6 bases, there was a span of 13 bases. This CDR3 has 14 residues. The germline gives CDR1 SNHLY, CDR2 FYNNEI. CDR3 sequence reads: CASSEEWASAEQYF. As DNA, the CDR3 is TGTGCCAGCAGTGAAGAATGGGCCTCCGCCGAGCAGTACTTC.

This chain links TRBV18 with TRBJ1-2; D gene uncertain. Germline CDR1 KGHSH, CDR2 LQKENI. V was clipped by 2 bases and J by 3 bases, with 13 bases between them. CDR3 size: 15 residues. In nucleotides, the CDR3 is TGTGCCAGCTCACCAGGAACAAATCGAGACTATGGCTACACCTTC. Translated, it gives CASSPGTNRDYGYTF. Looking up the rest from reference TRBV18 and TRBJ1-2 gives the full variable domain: NAGVMQNPRHLVRRRGQEARLRCSPMKGHSHVYWYRQLPEEGLKFMVYLQKENIIDESGMPKERFSAEFPKEGPSILRIQQVVRGDSAAYFCASSPGTNRDYGYTFGSGTRLTVV.

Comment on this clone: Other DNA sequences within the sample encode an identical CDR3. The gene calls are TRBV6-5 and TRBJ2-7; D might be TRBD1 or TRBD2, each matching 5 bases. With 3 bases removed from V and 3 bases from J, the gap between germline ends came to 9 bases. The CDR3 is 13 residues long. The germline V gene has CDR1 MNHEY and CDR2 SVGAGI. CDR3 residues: CASSYQGRYEQYF. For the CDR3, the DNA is TGTGCCAGCAGTTATCAGGGACGCTACGAGCAGTACTTC.

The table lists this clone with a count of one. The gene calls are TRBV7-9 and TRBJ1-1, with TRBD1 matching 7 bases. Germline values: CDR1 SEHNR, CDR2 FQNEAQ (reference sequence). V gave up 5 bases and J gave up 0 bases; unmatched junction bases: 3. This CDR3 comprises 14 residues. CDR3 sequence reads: CASSRGQLNTEAFF. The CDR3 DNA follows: TGTGCCAGCAGCAGGGGACAGCTGAACACTGAAGCTTTCTTT. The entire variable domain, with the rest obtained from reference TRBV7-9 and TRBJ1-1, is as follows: DTGVSQNPRHKITKRGQNVTFRCDPISEHNRLYWYRQTLGQGPEFLTYFQNEAQLEKSRLLSDRFSAERPKGSFSTLEIQRTEQGDSAMYLCASSRGQLNTEAFFGQGTRLTVV.

CDR3 sequence: CASNRDSTDTQYF. CDR3 DNA: TGCGCCAGCAACCGGGACAGCACAGATACGCAGTATTTT. This chain links TRBV10-1 with TRBJ2-3; D is perhaps TRBD1 or TRBD2 (5 bases each). CDR3 length: 13 amino acids. Trimming cost V 7 bases and J 0 bases, with 8 bases left between them. The germline V gene encodes CDR1 WNHNN and CDR2 SYGVQD (reference sequence).

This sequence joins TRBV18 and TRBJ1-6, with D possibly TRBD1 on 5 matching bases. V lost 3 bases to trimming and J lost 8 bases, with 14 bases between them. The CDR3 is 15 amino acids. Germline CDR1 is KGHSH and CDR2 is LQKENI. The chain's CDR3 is CASSPWGSRDSPLHF. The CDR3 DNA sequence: TGTGCCAGCTCACCTTGGGGGTCTAGGGATTCACCCCTCCACTTT.

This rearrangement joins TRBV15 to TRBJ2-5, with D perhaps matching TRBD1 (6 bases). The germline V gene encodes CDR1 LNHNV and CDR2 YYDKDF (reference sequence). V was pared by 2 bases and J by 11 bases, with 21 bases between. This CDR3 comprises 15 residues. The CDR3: CATSRRGQPPEYQYF. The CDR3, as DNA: TGTGCCACCAGCAGACGCGGACAGCCCCCCGAATATCAGTACTTC.

CDR3 region: CASSPNRGLGQPQHF. In nucleotides, the CDR3 is TGTGCCAGCAGCCCTAACCGGGGGCTTGGTCAGCCCCAGCATTTT. The chain carries TRBV4-2 and TRBJ1-5; weak D call: TRBD1 (6 bases). Per germline, CDR1 LGHNA and CDR2 YNFKEQ. The CDR3 is 15 amino acids. The V and J ends lost 4 bases and 6 bases respectively, with 16 bases between them.

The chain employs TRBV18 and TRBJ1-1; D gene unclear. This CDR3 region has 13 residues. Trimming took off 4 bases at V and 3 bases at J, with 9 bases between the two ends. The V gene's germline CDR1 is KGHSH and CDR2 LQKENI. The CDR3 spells CASSLQTDTEAFF. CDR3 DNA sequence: TGTGCCAGCTCACTCCAGACGGACACTGAAGCTTTCTTT.